The 18 T cell receptor beta chains given below trace back to one sample, sequenced in a study of neurological immune-mediated disorders. TCRdb independently ran MiXCR on the 5' RACE reads; one entry per CDR3 protein. The table records approximately 50,000 distinct CDR3 sequences, around a tenth of them present only once. The sequencing input was PBMCs. The receptors shown here come from a man aged 65 to 79 with HTLV-1-associated myelopathy (HAM/TSP).

The chain links TRBV5-1 to TRBJ2-7; tentative D call: TRBD2 (6 bases). The germline gives CDR1 SGHRS, CDR2 YFSETQ. Deletions cut 1 base from V and 11 bases from J, with 25 bases between. CDR3 length equals 16 residues. CDR3 coding DNA: TGCGCCAGCAGCTTGAATCCCCTGGGACTTTGGTTCGGGAAGTACTTC. This sequence encodes CASSLNPLGLWFGKYF.

This clonotype has a handful of counts. The gene calls are TRBV4-3 and TRBJ1-1; a weak D match, TRBD1 (6 bases). The CDR3 is made up of 14 amino acids. Per germline, CDR1 LGHNA and CDR2 YSLEER. Trimming left V 1 base short and J 6 bases short, with 12 bases between. The CDR3 coding sequence is TGCGCCAGCAGCCAAGTCCGAGGGGGATCTGAAGCTTTCTTT. It encodes CASSQVRGGSEAFF.

This clonotype occurred many times. This chain connects TRBV7-2 to TRBJ2-7; possible D gene TRBD1, 6 bases. Germline V gives CDR1 SGHTA, CDR2 FQGNSA. The CDR3 is 13 residues long. The V and J ends lost 5 bases and 3 bases respectively, with 11 bases between them. The CDR3 loop reads CASSRTVSYEQYF. CDR3 sequence (DNA): TGTGCCAGCAGCAGGACAGTAAGCTACGAGCAGTACTTC. The entire variable domain, with the rest obtained from reference TRBV7-2 and TRBJ2-7, is as follows: GAGVSQSPSNKVTEKGKDVELRCDPISGHTALYWYRQSLGQGLEFLIYFQGNSAPDKSGLPSDRFSAERTGGSVSTLTIQRTQQEDSAVYLCASSRTVSYEQYFGPGTRLTVT.

Ten or more counts support this clonotype. This chain uses TRBV7-2 with TRBJ2-2; 7 bases are shared with TRBD1. Germline V lookup: CDR1 SGHTA, CDR2 FQGNSA. After removal of 5 bases from V and 1 base from J, the junction contained 7 bases not matched to a gene. The CDR3 covers 16 residues. CDR3 coding DNA: TGTGCCAGCAGCGCCGCCGGGACAGAGAACACCGGGGAGCTGTTTTTT. Its protein is CASSAAGTENTGELFF.

There are many counts of this clonotype. The gene calls are TRBV5-1 and TRBJ1-5, with no clear D. The CDR3 is made up of 16 amino acids. Trimming removed 3 bases from V and 11 bases from J, with 24 bases in between. Germline loops: CDR1 SGHRS, CDR2 YFSETQ. CDR3 in DNA: TGCGCCAGCAGCTCGCGGCCAGGCAGCCTTCAGGCGACCCAGCATTTT. As protein: CASSSRPGSLQATQHF.

This clonotype was detected many times. The rearrangement joins TRBV20-1 to TRBJ2-5; D not resolved. Trimming removed 3 bases from V and 0 bases from J, with 11 bases in between. This CDR3 contains 14 residues. CDR1 is DFQATT, CDR2 SNEGSKA, per germline (reference sequence). DNA of the CDR3: TGCAGTGCTAGCAGGTTTCGCGACCAAGAGACCCAGTACTTC. Translating gives CSASRFRDQETQYF.

About this clonotype itself: A read error may produce the germline difference seen at one junction end. V usage is TRBV28 and J usage is TRBJ2-1; 9 bases are shared with TRBD2. The CDR3 consists of 16 residues. Germline-derived CDR1 and CDR2 are MDHEN and SYDVKM. The CDR3 here is CASSLWGAGGNYEQCF. CDR3 nucleotide sequence: TGTGCCAGCAGTTTATGGGGAGCGGGAGGTAACTATGAGCAGTGCTTC.

This clonotype is medium-sized within its sample. At one of its ends the junction is not consistent with the germline gene, which may arise from a read error. The chain joins TRBV20-1 to TRBJ1-2; D unresolved. Germline V gene sequence: CDR1 DFQATT, CDR2 SNEGSKA (reference sequence). CDR3 length: 11 amino acids. CDR3 amino acids: CSARVEQGFTF. In DNA form, the CDR3 reads TGCAGTGCTAGAGTTGAGCAAGGCTTCACCTTC.

This clonotype showed up many times. This chain uses TRBV6-2 or TRBV6-3 with TRBJ1-2; TRBD1 matches at 7 bases. V lost 7 bases and J lost 5; bases outside the gene matches: 4. The CDR3 has 12 residues. Per germline, CDR1 MNHEY and CDR2 SVGEGT. CDR3 nucleotides: TGTGCCAGCACAGGACAGGCGTATGGCTACACCTTC. It codes for CASTGQAYGYTF.

In its sample, this clonotype was seen many times. The V gene is TRBV19, the J gene TRBJ1-4; no definite D call. The germline gives CDR1 LNHDA, CDR2 SQIVND (reference sequence). The V end was cut by 7 bases, the J end by 6 bases, with 12 bases between. This CDR3 is built from 13 residues. The CDR3, as DNA: TGTGCCAGTACCCCCCCCCGGGATGAAAAACTGTTTTTT. Its translation is CASTPPRDEKLFF.

This clonotype was counted at least ten times. CDR3 in DNA: TGCGCCAGCAGCTGGCTGGGGGGTGAGCAGTTCTTC. It is translated as CASSWLGGEQFF. The chain has TRBV5-1 and TRBJ2-1, with D possibly TRBD2 on 6 matching bases. This CDR3 has 12 amino acids. Trimming stripped 3 bases from V and 9 bases from J, with 10 bases between. CDR1 is SGHRS, CDR2 YFSETQ, per germline.

The sample holds many counts of this clonotype. This chain joins TRBV3-1 and TRBJ2-7; D might be TRBD2 (6 bases). There are 14 residues in the CDR3. V was clipped by 4 bases and J by 7 bases, with 17 bases between them. Germline lookup yields CDR1 LGHDT and CDR2 YNNKEL (reference sequence). CDR3 protein: CASSLYSEEGEQYF. In DNA form, the CDR3 reads TGTGCCAGCAGCCTCTACAGCGAGGAGGGGGAGCAGTACTTC.

This clonotype was seen repeatedly, ten times or more. The chain combines TRBV7-2 with TRBJ2-6; D perhaps matches TRBD2 (6 bases). The germline V gene has CDR1 SGHTA and CDR2 FQGNSA. V gave up 5 bases and J gave up 0 bases, with 11 bases separating them. The CDR3 is 16 amino acids. CDR3 nucleotide sequence: TGTGCCAGCAGCCGAGCCGGGGGCTCTGGGGCCAACGTCCTGACTTTC. Its translation: CASSRAGGSGANVLTF.

There are many counts of this clonotype. The CDR3, as DNA: TGTGCCACCAGTGACCCACCGGGACTAGAGCTGTTTTTT. This codes for CATSDPPGLELFF. V usage is TRBV24-1 and J usage is TRBJ2-2, with 7 bases matching TRBD2. Germline loops: CDR1 KGHDR, CDR2 SFDVKD. With V trimmed by 4 bases and J by 11 bases, 6 bases remained unmatched. This CDR3 region has 13 residues.

The sample holds many counts of this clonotype. The CDR3 spells CASSLSQGRGQPQHF. CDR3 bases: TGTGCCAGCAGTTTAAGTCAGGGGAGAGGTCAGCCCCAGCATTTT. The chain is built from TRBV27 and TRBJ1-5; tentative D call: TRBD1 (6 bases). The CDR3 spans 15 residues. Germline-derived CDR1 and CDR2 are MNHEY and SMNVEV (reference sequence). The ends were cut back, 2 bases at V and 6 bases at J, with 14 bases in the middle.

J is TRBJ2-1 and V is TRBV5-1; 9 nucleotides match TRBD1. The CDR3 runs to 19 residues. The ends lost 1 base at V and 12 bases at J; junction bases unmatched: 23. Germline CDR1 is SGHRS and CDR2 is YFSETQ. CDR3 DNA: TGCGCCAGCAGCTTGAGCCCGACAGGGGGTACGACTAGCAATGAGTTGCAGTTCTTC. Translated, it gives CASSLSPTGGTTSNELQFF.

The chain is built from TRBV5-1 and TRBJ2-7; tentatively, D is TRBD1 (6 bases). Trimming removed 2 bases at V and 5 bases at J, with 8 bases between. Germline values: CDR1 SGHRS, CDR2 YFSETQ. This CDR3 is 12 amino acids long. CDR3 protein: CASSFRDNEQYF. The DNA for the CDR3 is TGCGCCAGCAGCTTCCGGGACAACGAGCAGTACTTC.

This clonotype was counted at least ten times. This rearrangement joins TRBV5-1 to TRBJ2-7, with 10 bases lining up with TRBD1. V gave up 6 bases and J gave up 3 bases; unmatched junction bases: 3. CDR1 is SGHRS, CDR2 YFSETQ, per germline. This CDR3 spans 13 amino acids. CDR3 amino acids: CASNWDRGYEQYF. CDR3 coding DNA: TGCGCCAGCAATTGGGACAGGGGCTACGAGCAGTACTTC. The complete variable domain, with remaining parts taken from reference TRBV5-1 and TRBJ2-7, reads KAGVTQTPRYLIKTRGQQVTLSCSPISGHRSVSWYQQTPGQGLQFLFEYFSETQRNKGNFPGRFSGRQFSNSRSEMNVSTLELGDSALYLCASNWDRGYEQYFGPGTRLTVT.